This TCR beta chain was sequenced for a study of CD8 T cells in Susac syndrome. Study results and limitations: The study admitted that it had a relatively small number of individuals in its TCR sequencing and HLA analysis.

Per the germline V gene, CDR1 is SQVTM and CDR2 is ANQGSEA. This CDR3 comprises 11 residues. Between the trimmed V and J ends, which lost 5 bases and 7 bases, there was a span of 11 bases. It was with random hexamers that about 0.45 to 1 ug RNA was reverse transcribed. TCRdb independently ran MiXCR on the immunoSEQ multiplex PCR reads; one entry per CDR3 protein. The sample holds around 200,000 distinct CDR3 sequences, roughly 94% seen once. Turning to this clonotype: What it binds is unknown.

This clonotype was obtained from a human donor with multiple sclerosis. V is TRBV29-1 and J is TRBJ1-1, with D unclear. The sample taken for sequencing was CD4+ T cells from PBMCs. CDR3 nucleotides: TGCAGCGTTTTGTTGGGCAGTGAAGCTTTCTTT. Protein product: CSVLLGSEAFF. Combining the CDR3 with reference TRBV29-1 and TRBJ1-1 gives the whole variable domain SAVISQKPSRDICQRGTSLTIQCQVDSQVTMMFWYRQQPGQSLTLIATANQGSEATYESGFVIDKFPISRPNLTFSTLTVSNMSPEDSSIYLCSVLLGSEAFFGQGTRLTVV.